Listed below are T cell receptor beta chains from one sample, sequenced in a study of cytomegalovirus exposure and HLA in healthy donors. Assay used: immunoSEQ multiplex PCR; TCRdb lists only in-frame clones, some missing. The sample lists over 70,000 clones, 77% seen once, with 2.5% to 3.5% in the top ten. The sample comprised PBMCs. The source of these receptors is a middle-aged man in good health and CMV-seropositive. Each CDR3 is given with its conserved first and last residue. The order of the fields is CDR3 protein, CDR3 DNA, J gene, clone size, D gene, V gene. D genes are given only for firm matches. Size is omitted from some rows. Given values are once, few, many or a class for expanded clones.

CASSQGSGTGSETQYF TGCGCCAGCAGCCAAGGATCCGGGACAGGGTCAGAGACCCAGTACTTC TRBJ2-5 . TRBD1 TRBV4-1
CAITSGQGKYGYTF TGTGCCATCACCTCGGGACAGGGGAAATATGGCTACACCTTC TRBJ1-2 . TRBD1 TRBV10-3
CASQQVQEDTEAFF TGTGCCAGCCAACAAGTGCAGGAGGACACTGAAGCTTTCTTT TRBJ1-1 . . TRBV18
CAWSTTSGRVFTGELFF TGTGCCTGGAGTACTACTAGCGGGAGGGTATTCACCGGGGAGCTGTTTTTT TRBJ2-2 few TRBD2 TRBV30
CASSIGVPGLAGYYEQYF TGTGCCAGTAGTATAGGCGTCCCGGGACTAGCGGGATACTACGAGCAGTACTTC TRBJ2-7 . TRBD2 TRBV19
CSAGREDGYTF TGCAGTGCCGGACGGGAGGATGGCTACACCTTC TRBJ1-2 . . TRBV20-1
CASSIAAQGGQFF TGTGCCAGTAGTATAGCGGCCCAGGGTGGGCAGTTCTTC TRBJ2-1 . . TRBV19
CASSYRDRYYEQYF TGTGCCAGCAGTTACCGGGACAGATACTACGAGCAGTACTTC TRBJ2-7 once TRBD1 TRBV6-5
CASSLGLVGGEQFF TGTGCCAGCAGCTTAGGACTAGTAGGGGGCGAGCAGTTCTTC TRBJ2-1 . . TRBV7-2
CASSLTSGRYNEQFF TGCGCCAGCAGCCTCACTAGCGGCCGTTACAATGAGCAGTTCTTC TRBJ2-1 . TRBD2 TRBV10-2
CASSERAGTYEQYF TGTGCCAGTAGCGAAAGGGCGGGAACCTACGAGCAGTACTTC TRBJ2-7 once . TRBV19
CASSLGLAGGGEQYF TGTGCCAGCAGTTTGGGACTAGCGGGAGGGGGTGAGCAGTACTTC TRBJ2-7 . TRBD2 TRBV27
CASSVGQGSSYEQYF TGTGCCAGCAGCGTCGGACAGGGGAGCTCCTACGAGCAGTACTTC TRBJ2-7 once TRBD1 TRBV7-6
CASSLSGRADTQYF TGTGCCAGCAGCCTCAGCGGGAGGGCAGATACGCAGTATTTT TRBJ2-3 . TRBD2 TRBV7-9
CASSSLQGSGLGDTQYF TGTGCCAGCAGCTCCCTACAGGGGTCCGGGTTAGGAGATACGCAGTATTTT TRBJ2-3 . TRBD1 TRBV11-2
CASSLQGINQPQHF TGTGCCAGCAGCTTACAGGGGATTAATCAGCCCCAGCATTTT TRBJ1-5 . TRBD1 TRBV2
CASSQRTSGYNEQFF TGTGCCAGCAGCCAACGGACTAGCGGGTACAATGAGCAGTTCTTC TRBJ2-1 . TRBD2 TRBV7-3
CASSPPPGTGHAAGDGYTF TGTGCCAGTAGCCCCCCCCCGGGGACAGGCCACGCCGCCGGGGATGGCTACACCTTC TRBJ1-2 . TRBD1 TRBV19